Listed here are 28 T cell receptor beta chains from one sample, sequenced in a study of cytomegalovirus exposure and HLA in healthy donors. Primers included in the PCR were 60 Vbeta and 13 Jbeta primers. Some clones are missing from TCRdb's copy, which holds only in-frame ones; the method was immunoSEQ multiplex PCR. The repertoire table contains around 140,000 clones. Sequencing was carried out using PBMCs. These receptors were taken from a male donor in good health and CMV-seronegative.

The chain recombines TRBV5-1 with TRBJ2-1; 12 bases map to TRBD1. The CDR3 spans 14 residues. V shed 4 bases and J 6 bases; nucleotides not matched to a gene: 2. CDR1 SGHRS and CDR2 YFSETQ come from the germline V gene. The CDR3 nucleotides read TGCGCCAGCAGCGGGGGACAGGGGGCCAATGAGCAGTTCTTC. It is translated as CASSGGQGANEQFF.

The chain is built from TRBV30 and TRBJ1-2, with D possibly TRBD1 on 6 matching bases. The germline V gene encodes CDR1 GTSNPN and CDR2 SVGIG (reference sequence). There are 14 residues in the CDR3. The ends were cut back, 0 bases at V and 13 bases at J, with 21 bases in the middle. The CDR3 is CAWSVKVAGEQATF. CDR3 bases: TGTGCCTGGAGTGTAAAGGTGGCAGGGGAACAGGCCACCTTC.

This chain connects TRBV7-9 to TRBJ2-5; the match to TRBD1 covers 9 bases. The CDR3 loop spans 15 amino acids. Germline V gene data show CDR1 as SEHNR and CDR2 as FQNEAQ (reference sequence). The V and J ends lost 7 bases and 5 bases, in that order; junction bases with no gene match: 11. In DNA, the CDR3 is TGTGCCAGCACCCTCGGGGGACAGGGTTACGAGACCCAGTACTTC. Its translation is CASTLGGQGYETQYF.

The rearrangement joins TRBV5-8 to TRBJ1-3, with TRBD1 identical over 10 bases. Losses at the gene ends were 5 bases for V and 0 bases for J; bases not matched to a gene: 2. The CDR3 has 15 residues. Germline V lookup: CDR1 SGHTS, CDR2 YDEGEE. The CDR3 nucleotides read TGTGCCAGCAGGCGACAGGGGGCCTCTGGAAACACCATATATTTT. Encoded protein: CASRRQGASGNTIYF.

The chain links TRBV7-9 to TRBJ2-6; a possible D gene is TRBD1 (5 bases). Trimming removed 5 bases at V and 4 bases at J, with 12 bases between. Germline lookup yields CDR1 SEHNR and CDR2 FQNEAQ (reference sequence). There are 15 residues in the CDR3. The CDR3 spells CASSLPRAGANVLTF. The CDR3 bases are TGTGCCAGCAGCCTTCCCAGGGCCGGGGCCAACGTCCTGACTTTC.

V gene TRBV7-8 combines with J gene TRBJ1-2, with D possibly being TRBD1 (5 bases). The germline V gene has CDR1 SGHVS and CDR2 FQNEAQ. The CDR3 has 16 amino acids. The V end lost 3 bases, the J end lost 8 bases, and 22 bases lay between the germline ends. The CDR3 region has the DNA TGTGCCAGCAGCTTTGAATGGGGCAGGGACTATGCCGGCTACACCTTC. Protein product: CASSFEWGRDYAGYTF.

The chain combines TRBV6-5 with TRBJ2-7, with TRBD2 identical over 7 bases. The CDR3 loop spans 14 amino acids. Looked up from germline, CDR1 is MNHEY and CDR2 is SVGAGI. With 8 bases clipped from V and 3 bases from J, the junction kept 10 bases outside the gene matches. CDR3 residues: CASCVGGNGYEQYF. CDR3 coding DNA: TGTGCCAGCTGTGTGGGGGGGAACGGCTACGAGCAGTACTTC.

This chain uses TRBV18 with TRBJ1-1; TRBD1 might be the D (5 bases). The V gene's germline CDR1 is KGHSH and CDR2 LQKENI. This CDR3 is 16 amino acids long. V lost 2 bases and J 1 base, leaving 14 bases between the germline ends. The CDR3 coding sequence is TGTGCCAGCTCACCAAAGATTAAAGGGGCGAACACTGAAGCTTTCTTT. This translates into CASSPKIKGANTEAFF.

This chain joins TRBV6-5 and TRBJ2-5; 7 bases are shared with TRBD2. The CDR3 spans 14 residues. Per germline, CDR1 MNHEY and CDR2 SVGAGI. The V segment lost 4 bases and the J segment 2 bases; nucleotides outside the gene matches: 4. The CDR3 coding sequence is TGTGCCAGCAGTTCTCTAGCGGTACAAGAGACCCAGTACTTC. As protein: CASSSLAVQETQYF.

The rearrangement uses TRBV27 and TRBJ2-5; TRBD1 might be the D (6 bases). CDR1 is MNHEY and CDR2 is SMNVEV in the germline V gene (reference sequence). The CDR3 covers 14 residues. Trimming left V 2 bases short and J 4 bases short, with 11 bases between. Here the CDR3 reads CASSLGQYAETQYF. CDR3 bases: TGTGCCAGCAGTTTAGGACAGTACGCAGAGACCCAGTACTTC.

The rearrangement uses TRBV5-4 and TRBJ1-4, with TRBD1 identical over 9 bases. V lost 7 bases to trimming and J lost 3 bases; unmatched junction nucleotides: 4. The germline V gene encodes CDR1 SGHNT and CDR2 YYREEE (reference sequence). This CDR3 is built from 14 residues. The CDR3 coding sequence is TGTGCCAGCGGGCGGACAGGGGCTAATGAAAAACTGTTTTTT. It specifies CASGRTGANEKLFF.

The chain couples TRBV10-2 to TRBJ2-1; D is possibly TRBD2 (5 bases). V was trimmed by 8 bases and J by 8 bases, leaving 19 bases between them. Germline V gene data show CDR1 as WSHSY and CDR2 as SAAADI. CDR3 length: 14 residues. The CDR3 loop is CASEEAGPTHEQFF. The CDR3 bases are TGCGCCAGCGAGGAGGCCGGGCCAACGCATGAGCAGTTCTTC.

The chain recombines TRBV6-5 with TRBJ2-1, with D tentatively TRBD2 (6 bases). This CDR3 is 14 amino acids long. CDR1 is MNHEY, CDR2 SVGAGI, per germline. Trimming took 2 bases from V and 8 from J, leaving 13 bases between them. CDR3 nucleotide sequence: TGTGCCAGCAGTTACCTAGCGAACCGGGATGAGCAGTTCTTC. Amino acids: CASSYLANRDEQFF.

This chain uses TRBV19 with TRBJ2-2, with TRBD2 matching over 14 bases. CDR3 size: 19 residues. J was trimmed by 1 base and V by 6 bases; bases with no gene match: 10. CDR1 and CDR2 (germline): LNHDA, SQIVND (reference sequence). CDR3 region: CASRPGLAGVGVNTGELFF. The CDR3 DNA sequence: TGTGCCAGTAGACCGGGACTAGCGGGAGTGGGGGTGAACACCGGGGAGCTGTTTTTT.

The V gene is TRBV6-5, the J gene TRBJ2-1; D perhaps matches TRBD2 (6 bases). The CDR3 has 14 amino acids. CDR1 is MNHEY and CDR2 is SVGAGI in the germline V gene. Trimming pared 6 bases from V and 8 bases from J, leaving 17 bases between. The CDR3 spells CASSSGGAGDEQFF. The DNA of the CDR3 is TGTGCCAGCAGCTCCGGAGGGGCCGGCGATGAGCAGTTCTTC.

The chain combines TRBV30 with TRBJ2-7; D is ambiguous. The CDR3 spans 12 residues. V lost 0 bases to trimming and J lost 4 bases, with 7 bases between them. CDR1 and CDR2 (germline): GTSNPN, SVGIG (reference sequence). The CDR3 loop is CAWSVTSYEQYF. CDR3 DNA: TGTGCCTGGAGTGTAACAAGTTACGAGCAGTACTTC.

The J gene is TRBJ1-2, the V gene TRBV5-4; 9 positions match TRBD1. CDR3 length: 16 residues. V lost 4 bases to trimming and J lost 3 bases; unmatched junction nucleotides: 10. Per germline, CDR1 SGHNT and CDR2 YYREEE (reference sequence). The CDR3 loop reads CASSRDRVGEDYGYTF. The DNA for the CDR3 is TGTGCCAGCAGCAGGGACAGGGTCGGGGAGGACTATGGCTACACCTTC.

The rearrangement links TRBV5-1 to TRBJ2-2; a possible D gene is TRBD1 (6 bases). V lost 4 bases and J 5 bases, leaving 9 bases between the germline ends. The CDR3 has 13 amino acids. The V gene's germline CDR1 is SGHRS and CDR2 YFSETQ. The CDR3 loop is CASSPTGTGELFF. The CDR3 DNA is TGCGCCAGCAGCCCCACAGGGACCGGGGAGCTGTTTTTT.

The CDR3 here is CASRPPTESGNTIYF. The CDR3 region has the DNA TGTGCCAGCAGACCTCCAACGGAGTCTGGAAACACCATATATTTT. The chain recombines TRBV7-8 with TRBJ1-3, with no clear D. CDR1 SGHVS and CDR2 FQNEAQ come from the germline V gene. CDR3 length equals 15 residues. Deletions cut 6 bases from V and 1 base from J, with 13 bases between. Using reference TRBV7-8 and TRBJ1-3 for the parts outside the CDR3, the full variable domain is GAGVSQSPRYKVAKRGQDVALRCDPISGHVSLFWYQQALGQGPEFLTYFQNEAQLDKSGLPSDRFFAERPEGSVSTLKIQRTQQEDSAVYLCASRPPTESGNTIYFGEGSWLTVV.

CDR3 DNA sequence: TGTGCCAGCAGTTTAAGAGAGGCCAACGTCCTGACTTTC. Protein: CASSLREANVLTF. This chain links TRBV28 with TRBJ2-6; the D is unclear. The CDR3 loop spans 13 amino acids. Germline V gene data show CDR1 as MDHEN and CDR2 as SYDVKM. Trimming removed 2 bases from V and 6 bases from J, with 5 bases in between.

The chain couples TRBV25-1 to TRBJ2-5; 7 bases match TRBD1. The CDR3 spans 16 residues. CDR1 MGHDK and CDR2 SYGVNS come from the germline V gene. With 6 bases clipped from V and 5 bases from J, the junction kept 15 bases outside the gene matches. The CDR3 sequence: CASSSTPDRVSETQYF. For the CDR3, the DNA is TGTGCCAGCAGCTCCACTCCAGACAGGGTTTCGGAGACCCAGTACTTC.

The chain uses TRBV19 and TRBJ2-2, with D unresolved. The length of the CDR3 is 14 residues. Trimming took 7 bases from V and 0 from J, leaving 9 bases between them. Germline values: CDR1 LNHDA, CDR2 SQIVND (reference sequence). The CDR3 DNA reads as TGTGCCAGTACTCCAGTATCGAACACCGGGGAGCTGTTTTTT. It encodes CASTPVSNTGELFF.

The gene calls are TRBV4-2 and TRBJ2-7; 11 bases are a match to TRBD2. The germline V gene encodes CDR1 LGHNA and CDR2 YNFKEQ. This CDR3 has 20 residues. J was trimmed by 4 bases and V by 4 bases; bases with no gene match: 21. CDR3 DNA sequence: TGTGCCAGCAGCCCGTTCGGACTAGCGGGCGCAGGAGCGGAGCCATACGAGCAGTACTTC. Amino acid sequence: CASSPFGLAGAGAEPYEQYF.

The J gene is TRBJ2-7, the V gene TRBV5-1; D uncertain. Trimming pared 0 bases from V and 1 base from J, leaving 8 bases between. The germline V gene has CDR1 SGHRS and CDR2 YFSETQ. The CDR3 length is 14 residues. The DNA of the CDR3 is TGCGCCAGCAGCTTGGCCTGGAGATCCTACGAGCAGTACTTC. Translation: CASSLAWRSYEQYF.

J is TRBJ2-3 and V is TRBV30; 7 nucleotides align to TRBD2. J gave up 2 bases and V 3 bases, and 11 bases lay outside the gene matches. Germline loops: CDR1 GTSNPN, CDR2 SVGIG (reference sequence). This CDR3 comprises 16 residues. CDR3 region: CAWRRHTSALTDTQYF. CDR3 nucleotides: TGTGCCTGGAGGCGACATACTAGCGCACTCACAGATACGCAGTATTTT. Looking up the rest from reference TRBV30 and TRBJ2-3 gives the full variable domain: SQTIHQWPATLVQPVGSPLSLECTVEGTSNPNLYWYRQAAGRGLQLLFYSVGIGQISSEVPQNLSASRPQDRQFILSSKKLLLSDSGFYLCAWRRHTSALTDTQYFGPGTRLTVL.

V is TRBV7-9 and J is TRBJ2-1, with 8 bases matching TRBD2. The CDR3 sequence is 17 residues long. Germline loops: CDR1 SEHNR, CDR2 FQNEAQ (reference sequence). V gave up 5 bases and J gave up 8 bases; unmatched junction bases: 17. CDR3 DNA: TGTGCCAGCAGCCTTCAATTGACCGGGACTAGTTTCCATGAGCAGTTCTTC. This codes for CASSLQLTGTSFHEQFF.

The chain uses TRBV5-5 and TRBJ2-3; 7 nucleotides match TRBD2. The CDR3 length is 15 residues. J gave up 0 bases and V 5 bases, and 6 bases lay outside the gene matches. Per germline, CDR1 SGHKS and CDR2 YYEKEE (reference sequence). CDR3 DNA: TGTGCCAGCAGTCCACTAGCGACTAGCACAGATACGCAGTATTTT. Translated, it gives CASSPLATSTDTQYF.

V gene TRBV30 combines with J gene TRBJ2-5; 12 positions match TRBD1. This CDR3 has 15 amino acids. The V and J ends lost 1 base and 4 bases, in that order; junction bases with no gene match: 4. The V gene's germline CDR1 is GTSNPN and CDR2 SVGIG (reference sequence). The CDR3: CAWSAGQGAGETQYF. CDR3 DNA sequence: TGTGCCTGGAGTGCGGGACAGGGGGCGGGAGAGACCCAGTACTTC. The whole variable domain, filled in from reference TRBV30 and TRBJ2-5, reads SQTIHQWPATLVQPVGSPLSLECTVEGTSNPNLYWYRQAAGRGLQLLFYSVGIGQISSEVPQNLSASRPQDRQFILSSKKLLLSDSGFYLCAWSAGQGAGETQYFGPGTRLLVL.